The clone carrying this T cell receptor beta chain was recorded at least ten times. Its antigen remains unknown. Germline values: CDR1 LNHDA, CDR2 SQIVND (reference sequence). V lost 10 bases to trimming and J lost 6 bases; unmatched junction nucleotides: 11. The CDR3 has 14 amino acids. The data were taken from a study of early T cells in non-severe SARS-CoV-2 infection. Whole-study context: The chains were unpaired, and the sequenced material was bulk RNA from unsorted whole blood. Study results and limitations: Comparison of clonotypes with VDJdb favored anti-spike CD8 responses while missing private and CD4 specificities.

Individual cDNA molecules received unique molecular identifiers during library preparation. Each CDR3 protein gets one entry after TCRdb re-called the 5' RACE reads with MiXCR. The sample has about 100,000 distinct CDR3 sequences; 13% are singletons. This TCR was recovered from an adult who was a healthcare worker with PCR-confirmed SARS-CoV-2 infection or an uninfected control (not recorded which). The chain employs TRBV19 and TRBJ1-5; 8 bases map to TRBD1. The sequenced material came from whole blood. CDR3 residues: CAISPGQAAQPQHF. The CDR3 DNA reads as TGTGCCATATCTCCGGGACAGGCGGCTCAGCCCCAGCATTTT. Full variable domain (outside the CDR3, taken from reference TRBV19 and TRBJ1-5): DGGITQSPKYLFRKEGQNVTLSCEQNLNHDAMYWYRQDPGQGLRLIYYSQIVNDFQKGDIAEGYSVSREKKESFPLTVTSAQKNPTAFYLCAISPGQAAQPQHFGDGTRLSIL.